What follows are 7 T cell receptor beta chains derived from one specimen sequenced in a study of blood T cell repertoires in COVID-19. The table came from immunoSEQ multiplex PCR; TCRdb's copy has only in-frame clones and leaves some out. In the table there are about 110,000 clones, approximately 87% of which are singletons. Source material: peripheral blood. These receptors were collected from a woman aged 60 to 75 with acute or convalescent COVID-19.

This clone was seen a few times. The CDR3 nucleotides read TGTGCCAGCTCACCATCCGGGACACCAAGGGGCTACACCTTC. As protein: CASSPSGTPRGYTF. The V and J genes are TRBV18 and TRBJ1-2; perhaps TRBD1 as D (6 bases). This CDR3 contains 14 residues. V lost 2 bases to trimming and J lost 8 bases, with 15 bases between them. Germline V lookup: CDR1 KGHSH, CDR2 LQKENI.

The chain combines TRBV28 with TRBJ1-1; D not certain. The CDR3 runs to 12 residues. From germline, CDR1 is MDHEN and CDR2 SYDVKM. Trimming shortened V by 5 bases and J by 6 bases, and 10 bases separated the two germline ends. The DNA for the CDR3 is TGTGCCAGCAGTCCTAGTTTGCCTGAAGCTTTCTTT. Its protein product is CASSPSLPEAFF.

CDR3 residues: CASSHMQGNTEAFF. DNA for the CDR3: TGTGCCAGCAGCCACATGCAGGGGAACACTGAAGCTTTCTTT. The chain recombines TRBV3-1 (or the pseudogene TRBV3-2) with TRBJ1-1, with D maybe TRBD1 (5 bases). The CDR3 contains 14 residues. V was pared by 3 bases and J by 1 base, with 9 bases between. Germline assignment: CDR1 LGHDT and CDR2 YNNKEL (reference sequence).

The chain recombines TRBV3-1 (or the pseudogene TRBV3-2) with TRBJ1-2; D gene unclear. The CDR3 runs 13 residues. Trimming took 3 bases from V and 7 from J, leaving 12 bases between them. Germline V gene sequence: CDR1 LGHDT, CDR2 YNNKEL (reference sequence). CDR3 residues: CASSQGRRGGYTF. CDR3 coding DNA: TGTGCCAGCAGCCAGGGTCGACGAGGTGGCTACACCTTC.

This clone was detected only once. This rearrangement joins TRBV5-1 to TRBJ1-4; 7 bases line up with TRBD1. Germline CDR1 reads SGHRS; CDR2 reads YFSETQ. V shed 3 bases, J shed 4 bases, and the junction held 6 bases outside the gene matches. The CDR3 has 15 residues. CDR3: CASSSGTVLNEKLFF. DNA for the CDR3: TGCGCCAGCAGCTCCGGGACAGTACTTAATGAAAAACTGTTTTTT.

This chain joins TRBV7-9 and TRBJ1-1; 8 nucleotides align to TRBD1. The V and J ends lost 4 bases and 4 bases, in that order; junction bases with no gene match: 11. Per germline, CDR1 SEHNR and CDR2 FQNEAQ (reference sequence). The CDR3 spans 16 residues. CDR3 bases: TGTGCCAGCAGCTCGCTCTCAGGGGGCTCGGGCACTGAAGCTTTCTTT. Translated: CASSSLSGGSGTEAFF.

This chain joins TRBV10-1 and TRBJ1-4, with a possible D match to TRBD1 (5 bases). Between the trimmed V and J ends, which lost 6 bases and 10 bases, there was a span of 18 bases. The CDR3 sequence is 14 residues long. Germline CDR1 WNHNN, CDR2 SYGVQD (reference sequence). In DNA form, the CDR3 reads TGCGCCAGCAGCCTGACAGCCGACTCCGGAAAACTGTTTTTT. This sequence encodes CASSLTADSGKLFF.